The rows below give T cell receptor beta chains drawn from one sample of a study of T-cell reconstitution after alpha-beta-depleted transplantation in children. TCRdb redid the calling of the PCR reads with MiXCR, one entry per CDR3 protein. This sample has about 980,000 distinct CDR3 sequences, with roughly 29% found just once. The starting material was PBMCs, mostly from graft donor cells, obtained 360 days after TCRalphabeta/CD19-depleted stem cell transplant. These TCRs come from a boy under two years old who had a stem cell transplant for SCID, so the T cells may come from the graft donor. CDR3s include the opening cysteine and the closing phenylalanine or tryptophan. The order of the fields is J gene, V gene, CDR3 protein.

J: TRBJ2-6; V: TRBV4-2; CDR3: CASSQDTGFGANVLTF
J: TRBJ1-1; V: TRBV5-8; CDR3: CASSRDRVAEAFF
J: TRBJ1-3; V: TRBV5-1; CDR3: CASSLEGGRNTIYF
J: TRBJ2-7; V: TRBV5-1; CDR3: CASSGPSGGQGEQYF
J: TRBJ1-6; V: TRBV20-1; CDR3: CSARRQGVHSPLHF
J: TRBJ2-7; V: TRBV6-2/TRBV6-3; CDR3: CASSYARTGSFEQYF
J: TRBJ1-5; V: TRBV29-1; CDR3: CSATSSNQPQHF
J: TRBJ2-7; V: TRBV12-3/TRBV12-4; CDR3: CASSAKAQGLSYEQYF
J: TRBJ2-6; V: TRBV5-1; CDR3: CASSEGTGGGNVLTF
J: TRBJ1-2; V: TRBV20-1; CDR3: CSARGDLSNYGYTF
J: TRBJ2-3; V: TRBV12-3/TRBV12-4; CDR3: CASSGDRRYTDTQYF
J: TRBJ1-4; V: TRBV9; CDR3: CASSVRVRDEKLFF
J: TRBJ2-2; V: TRBV12-3/TRBV12-4; CDR3: CASSSPTERGALGGELFF
J: TRBJ1-2; V: TRBV20-1; CDR3: CSANNPSYGYTF
J: TRBJ2-7; V: TRBV20-1; CDR3: CSARTDLYEQYF
J: TRBJ2-1; V: TRBV2; CDR3: CASRAANSYNEQFF
J: TRBJ1-2; V: TRBV12-3/TRBV12-4; CDR3: CASSLRGQGDYGYTF
J: TRBJ2-2; V: TRBV21-1; CDR3: CASTTGGASGELFF
J: TRBJ2-5; V: TRBV6-2/TRBV6-3; CDR3: CASSYSTVRRHQYF
J: TRBJ1-1; V: TRBV5-1; CDR3: CASSLTTHTEAFF
J: TRBJ1-1; V: TRBV12-3/TRBV12-4; CDR3: CASLNWTVNTEAFF
J: TRBJ1-1; V: TRBV6-1; CDR3: CATDRLNTEAFF
J: TRBJ2-1; V: TRBV12-3/TRBV12-4; CDR3: CASSLAANNEQFF
J: TRBJ1-1; V: TRBV5-1; CDR3: CASSFGTGGNTEAFF
J: TRBJ2-2; V: TRBV7-8; CDR3: CASSWLAGANTGELFF
J: TRBJ2-4; V: TRBV5-1; CDR3: CASSSEGLTSGEKYF
J: TRBJ2-7; V: TRBV5-1; CDR3: CASSLTRDTYEQYF
J: TRBJ1-5; V: TRBV12-3/TRBV12-4; CDR3: CASSPDPGVNQPQHF
J: TRBJ2-1; V: TRBV7-6; CDR3: CASSSGTPGNEQFF
J: TRBJ2-1; V: TRBV28; CDR3: CASSSVAGGLRNEQFF
J: TRBJ2-4; V: TRBV10-2; CDR3: CASSESGQGPVGYF
J: TRBJ1-1; V: TRBV12-3/TRBV12-4; CDR3: CASIQNPFTEAFF
J: TRBJ1-5; V: TRBV20-1; CDR3: CSAKTTGSNQPQHF
J: TRBJ1-1; V: TRBV15; CDR3: CATSGLTGVGTEAFF
J: TRBJ2-1; V: TRBV7-9; CDR3: CASRVLAGGSYNEQFF
J: TRBJ2-7; V: TRBV7-2; CDR3: CASSSTDYEQYF
J: TRBJ2-1; V: TRBV5-1; CDR3: CASSMRVGGQVYNEQFF
J: TRBJ2-3; V: TRBV11-3; CDR3: CASSFSGTPSTDTQYF
J: TRBJ2-3; V: TRBV12-3/TRBV12-4; CDR3: CASSGQGWSDTQYF
J: TRBJ2-6; V: TRBV10-3; CDR3: CAISEAGAGANVLTF
J: TRBJ2-3; V: TRBV5-1; CDR3: CASSLTLAGVRTDTQYF
J: TRBJ2-6; V: TRBV9; CDR3: CASSVTGTTSGANVLTF
J: TRBJ2-2; V: TRBV7-9; CDR3: CASSSLGTGGNGELFF
J: TRBJ2-3; V: TRBV11-1; CDR3: CASSPHYVATSGGTDTQYF
J: TRBJ2-5; V: TRBV4-3; CDR3: CASSQVGGLGETQYF
J: TRBJ2-7; V: TRBV9; CDR3: CASSNSRDAHEQYF
J: TRBJ2-7; V: TRBV6-6; CDR3: CASSSQWFEQYF
J: TRBJ1-1; V: TRBV12-3/TRBV12-4; CDR3: CASSFAGALGGAFF
J: TRBJ2-1; V: TRBV12-3/TRBV12-4; CDR3: CASSFRGARNEQFF
J: TRBJ2-7; V: TRBV7-2; CDR3: CASISSGGALSYEQYF
J: TRBJ1-2; V: TRBV30; CDR3: CAWSVSNLGYTF